This T cell receptor beta chain was captured by sequencing in a study of cytomegalovirus exposure and HLA in healthy donors. Study-level background: Assignment to the Caucasian-associated ancestry cluster applied to approximately 80% of the roughly 400 genotyped donors.

A note on this clone: What it recognizes is unknown.

Overall study findings and caveats: Most CMV-associated TCR beta chains appeared HLA-restricted in a later analysis. The authors excluded some V segments, including TRBV6-2 and TRBV6-3, as indistinguishable.

This CDR3 spans 19 amino acids. Trimming removed 0 bases from V and 0 bases from J; junction bases left unmatched: 9. Germline assignment: CDR1 ENHRY and CDR2 SYGVKD. Primers included in the PCR were 60 Vbeta and 13 Jbeta primers. Method: immunoSEQ multiplex PCR; TCRdb's copy keeps in-frame clones and lacks some. The sample shows 200,000 to 250,000 clones, under 85% of them seen only once. Sequencing was done on a sample of PBMCs. The chain is built from TRBV10-3 and TRBJ2-4, with 9 positions matching TRBD2. The clonotype was recovered from a man between 45 and 60 years old in good health and CMV-seronegative. CDR3 DNA: TGTGCCATCAGTGAGTCGAGACTAGCGGAGGGACTAGCCAAAAACATTCAGTACTTC. This gives the protein CAISESRLAEGLAKNIQYF.